These 28 T cell receptor beta chains were all obtained from the same sample, sequenced in a study of vaccination and CD4 T cells after COVID-19. The Oncomine TCR Beta short-read assay sequenced DNA from cultured CD4+ T cells. TCRdb re-called the PCR reads through MiXCR, storing one row per CDR3 protein. The sample carries some 16,000 distinct CDR3 sequences, approximately 47% recorded once. Treatment given: approximately 9-day PBMC culture with coronavirus spike peptide pools or control peptides (ViraFEST assay). Which antigens these TCRs recognize remains unknown. The sequenced material came from CD4+ T cells from blood, cultured in vitro. These receptors originate from a human donor who had recovered from COVID-19.

The rearrangement joins TRBV5-1 to TRBJ2-7, with 8 bases matching TRBD1. This CDR3 contains 13 residues. V lost 5 bases, J lost 3 bases, and 4 bases stayed unmatched. Per the germline V gene, CDR1 is SGHRS and CDR2 is YFSETQ. The CDR3 protein is CASRTGDLYEQYF. CDR3 coding DNA: TGCGCCAGCAGGACAGGGGACCTCTACGAGCAGTACTTC.

J is TRBJ1-2 and V is TRBV18; D remains ambiguous. The CDR3 consists of 15 residues. From germline, CDR1 is KGHSH and CDR2 LQKENI. Trimming removed 0 bases at V and 2 bases at J, with 10 bases between. DNA of the CDR3: TGTGCCAGCTCACCACCGGACGGATACAACTATGGCTACACCTTC. Translated, it gives CASSPPDGYNYGYTF.

This clonotype is categorized as medium-sized. V is TRBV20-1 and J is TRBJ1-2, with 7 bases lining up with TRBD1. V lost 6 bases and J lost 4; bases outside the gene matches: 8. Germline lookup yields CDR1 DFQATT and CDR2 SNEGSKA (reference sequence). The CDR3 length is 13 residues. CDR3 in DNA: TGCAGTGCCAGCCGGGACAGCCTCTATGGCTACACCTTC. This translates into CSASRDSLYGYTF.

The CDR3 is CASSTGSWETQYF. In DNA form, the CDR3 reads TGTGCCAGCAGCACAGGTTCTTGGGAGACCCAGTACTTC. The chain has TRBV6-1 and TRBJ2-5; TRBD1 is a possible D gene (5 bases). V was pared by 6 bases and J by 5 bases, with 13 bases between. This CDR3 spans 13 amino acids. Per germline, CDR1 MNHNS and CDR2 SASEGT.

The chain employs TRBV6-1 and TRBJ1-3, with D unclear. V was pared by 3 bases and J by 0 bases, with 6 bases between. Germline V gives CDR1 MNHNS, CDR2 SASEGT. The CDR3 is 14 amino acids. CDR3 nucleotides: TGTGCCAGCAGTGACAGTACCTCTGGAAACACCATATATTTT. It codes for CASSDSTSGNTIYF.

V is TRBV12-3 or TRBV12-4 and J is TRBJ2-7, with D uncertain. The CDR3 extends over 12 amino acids. V lost 3 bases and J lost 5, with 8 bases in between. In DNA, the CDR3 is TGTGCCAGCAGTTTTTTGGGCCACGAGCAGTACTTC. Translating gives CASSFLGHEQYF.

The chain employs TRBV28 and TRBJ1-5, with 9 bases aligning to TRBD1. Trimming cost V 6 bases and J 5 bases; bases outside gene matches: 5. The CDR3 sequence is 14 residues long. In germline, CDR1 is MDHEN, CDR2 SYDVKM. DNA for the CDR3: TGTGCCAGCAGATCCGGACAGGGGCATCAGCCCCAGCATTTT. Encoded protein: CASRSGQGHQPQHF.

The rearrangement links TRBV20-1 to TRBJ2-7; D gene unclear. The V gene's germline CDR1 is DFQATT and CDR2 SNEGSKA (reference sequence). The V end was cut by 6 bases, the J end by 2 bases, with 8 bases between. The CDR3 consists of 11 residues. The chain's CDR3 is CSAVGTYEQYF. The CDR3 nucleotides read TGCAGTGCGGTGGGGACCTACGAGCAGTACTTC.

The V call is TRBV5-1, the J call TRBJ2-5, with TRBD1 matching 8 bases. Trimming removed 0 bases from V and 0 bases from J; junction bases left unmatched: 1. This CDR3 comprises 15 residues. Germline CDR1 reads SGHRS; CDR2 reads YFSETQ. The CDR3 coding sequence is TGCGCCAGCAGCTTGGGGGACAGGCACCAAGAGACCCAGTACTTC. As protein: CASSLGDRHQETQYF.

This chain links TRBV6-2 or TRBV6-3 with TRBJ1-2, with D possibly being TRBD1 (5 bases). The CDR3 is 13 residues long. Trimming stripped 5 bases from V and 3 bases from J, with 10 bases between. Germline V gene lookup returns CDR1 MNHEY and CDR2 SVGEGT. The CDR3: CASSPAGYYGYTF. CDR3 sequence (DNA): TGTGCCAGCAGTCCCGCAGGGTACTATGGCTACACCTTC.

The chain recombines TRBV6-2 or TRBV6-3 with TRBJ2-3, with 9 positions matching TRBD2. The CDR3 is made up of 17 amino acids. In germline, CDR1 is MNHEY, CDR2 SVGEGT. V lost 7 bases, J lost 5 bases, and 16 bases stayed unmatched. CDR3 in amino acids: CASTISYLSGGRDTQYF. The CDR3 nucleotides are TGTGCCAGCACCATCTCCTATCTTAGCGGGGGTCGAGATACGCAGTATTTT.

This clonotype was seen a single time. One end of the junction does not line up with germline, which may come from a read error. The chain uses TRBV6-1 and TRBJ2-3, with TRBD1 as a possible D gene (5 bases). The germline V gene encodes CDR1 MNHNS and CDR2 SASEGT. This CDR3 comprises 12 residues. The CDR3 protein is CAISDSPDTQYF. In DNA, the CDR3 is TGTGCCATCAGTGACAGCCCAGATACGCAGTATTTT.

The gene calls are TRBV7-2 and TRBJ1-3, with TRBD1 identical over 7 bases. This CDR3 comprises 15 residues. Germline CDR1 SGHTA, CDR2 FQGNSA. Trimming cost V 2 bases and J 2 bases; bases outside gene matches: 3. The CDR3 region is CASSLIQGPGNTIYF. The CDR3, as DNA: TGTGCCAGCAGCTTAATACAGGGGCCTGGAAACACCATATATTTT.

The chain couples TRBV10-3 to TRBJ1-1; D possibly corresponds to TRBD1 (5 bases). The CDR3 consists of 12 residues. V was clipped by 6 bases and J by 4 bases, with 9 bases between them. The germline V gene has CDR1 ENHRY and CDR2 SYGVKD. CDR3 DNA: TGTGCCATCAGGCAGGGAGGCACTGAAGCTTTCTTT. This gives the protein CAIRQGGTEAFF.

This rearrangement joins TRBV11-2 to TRBJ1-6; no definite D call. The CDR3 totals 14 residues. Germline CDR1 reads SGHAT; CDR2 reads FQNNGV. V was clipped by 3 bases and J by 10 bases, with 13 bases between them. The CDR3 DNA is TGTGCCAGCAGCTTGACTACAGAGGGATCACCCCTCCACTTT. Its translation is CASSLTTEGSPLHF.

This clonotype has just a few counts. The chain combines TRBV6-1 with TRBJ1-5, with TRBD1 matching over 8 bases. The CDR3 length is 14 residues. Unmatched junction bases numbered 10, after V lost 6 bases and J lost 9 bases. Germline V gene sequence: CDR1 MNHNS, CDR2 SASEGT. CDR3 coding DNA: TGTGCCAGCAGCGCCGGACAGGGATTTTCGCCCCAGCATTTT. Its protein product is CASSAGQGFSPQHF.

CDR3 protein: CASSYSMTHPNTGELFF. CDR3 coding DNA: TGTGCCAGCAGTTACTCGATGACGCACCCGAACACCGGGGAGCTGTTTTTT. V gene TRBV6-5 combines with J gene TRBJ2-2; no clear D gene. With 0 bases removed from V and 0 bases from J, the gap between germline ends came to 11 bases. This CDR3 has 17 residues. Per germline, CDR1 MNHEY and CDR2 SVGAGI.

The chain joins TRBV2 to TRBJ2-2; D gene ambiguous. The V and J ends lost 4 bases and 2 bases respectively, with 8 bases between them. The CDR3 is made up of 14 amino acids. Germline assignment: CDR1 SNHLY and CDR2 FYNNEI. CDR3 region: CASSVASNTGELFF. The CDR3 DNA sequence: TGTGCCAGCAGTGTGGCCAGCAACACCGGGGAGCTGTTTTTT.

The chain joins TRBV7-2 to TRBJ2-1; 10 nucleotides line up with TRBD1. V dropped 5 bases and J dropped 9; count of bases not matched to a gene: 10. CDR1 and CDR2 from the germline V gene are SGHTA and FQGNSA. The CDR3 runs to 15 residues. The CDR3, as DNA: TGTGCCAGCAGCAACCGGGACAGGGGCGTCGGTGAGCAGTTCTTC. Protein product: CASSNRDRGVGEQFF.

This clonotype came up once. The rearrangement uses TRBV20-1 and TRBJ2-1, with D unclear. V was cut by 0 bases and J by 0 bases, with 12 bases left in between. The germline V gene has CDR1 DFQATT and CDR2 SNEGSKA (reference sequence). CDR3 size: 16 residues. CDR3 amino acids: CSARDILSSSYNEQFF. The CDR3, as DNA: TGCAGTGCTAGAGATATCCTCTCCAGCTCCTACAATGAGCAGTTCTTC.

This clonotype was found once. This chain joins TRBV6-1 and TRBJ2-1; 11 bases fit TRBD2. Germline V gene data show CDR1 as MNHNS and CDR2 as SASEGT. Trimming at V came to 6 bases and at J to 7 bases, leaving 2 bases not matched to a gene. The CDR3 has 13 residues. CDR3 sequence reads: CASRTSGKNEQFF. The CDR3 DNA reads as TGTGCCAGCAGGACTAGCGGGAAAAATGAGCAGTTCTTC.

This clonotype was detected only once. CDR3 nucleotides: TGTGCCAGCAGCTTAGAGGGGGGTAGTCGTGAGCAGTTCTTC. It specifies CASSLEGGSREQFF. The chain carries TRBV11-2 and TRBJ2-1; D is perhaps TRBD2 (6 bases). Germline CDR1 reads SGHAT; CDR2 reads FQNNGV. The germline V and J ends were trimmed by 0 bases and 9 bases, with 12 bases remaining between them. The CDR3 covers 14 residues.

This chain uses TRBV14 with TRBJ2-3; D not resolved. Germline values: CDR1 SGHDN, CDR2 FVKESK. CDR3 size: 14 residues. V lost 3 bases and J lost 6, with 13 bases in between. The CDR3 DNA reads as TGTGCCAGCAGCCAGCCCCCCCGATCGGATACGCAGTATTTT. It encodes CASSQPPRSDTQYF.

This chain joins TRBV20-1 and TRBJ2-3; D gene ambiguous. Germline loops: CDR1 DFQATT, CDR2 SNEGSKA (reference sequence). V was trimmed by 3 bases and J by 0 bases, leaving 7 bases between them. The CDR3 has 13 amino acids. CDR3: CSASYESTDTQYF. CDR3 DNA sequence: TGCAGTGCTAGTTACGAGAGCACAGATACGCAGTATTTT.

V is TRBV19 and J is TRBJ1-1, with D perhaps TRBD1 (6 bases). Trimming removed 5 bases from V and 6 bases from J, with 16 bases in between. Per the germline V gene, CDR1 is LNHDA and CDR2 is SQIVND (reference sequence). CDR3 length: 14 residues. The CDR3 coding sequence is TGTGCCAGTAGTGCCGTTGAAGGGGGTGCTGAAGCTTTCTTT. It yields the protein CASSAVEGGAEAFF. The variable domain in full, with the rest retrieved from reference TRBV19 and TRBJ1-1, is DGGITQSPKYLFRKEGQNVTLSCEQNLNHDAMYWYRQDPGQGLRLIYYSQIVNDFQKGDIAEGYSVSREKKESFPLTVTSAQKNPTAFYLCASSAVEGGAEAFFGQGTRLTVV.

The chain employs TRBV20-1 and TRBJ2-3, with 8 bases aligning to TRBD2. CDR1 is DFQATT and CDR2 is SNEGSKA in the germline V gene (reference sequence). V was clipped by 3 bases and J by 2 bases; unmatched bases: 10. The CDR3 has 16 amino acids. The CDR3 nucleotides read TGCAGTGCTAGTAAGACTAGCGAAGGTTACACAGATACGCAGTATTTT. This sequence encodes CSASKTSEGYTDTQYF.

This clonotype was detected a few times. CDR3 in DNA: TGTGCCAGCAGTCGATCCCATAACACTGAAGCTTTCTTT. The encoded protein is CASSRSHNTEAFF. This rearrangement joins TRBV7-3 to TRBJ1-1; the D is unclear. Germline lookup yields CDR1 SGHTA and CDR2 FQGTGA. The CDR3 has 13 amino acids. V was pared by 6 bases and J by 2 bases, with 10 bases between.

This chain joins TRBV20-1 and TRBJ2-7; 12 nucleotides line up with TRBD2. V was pared by 5 bases and J by 2 bases, with 7 bases of the junction left unmatched. Germline V lookup: CDR1 DFQATT, CDR2 SNEGSKA (reference sequence). CDR3 length: 15 residues. CDR3 sequence reads: CSASWTSGTPYEQYF. The DNA of the CDR3 is TGCAGTGCTTCTTGGACTAGCGGGACTCCCTACGAGCAGTACTTC.